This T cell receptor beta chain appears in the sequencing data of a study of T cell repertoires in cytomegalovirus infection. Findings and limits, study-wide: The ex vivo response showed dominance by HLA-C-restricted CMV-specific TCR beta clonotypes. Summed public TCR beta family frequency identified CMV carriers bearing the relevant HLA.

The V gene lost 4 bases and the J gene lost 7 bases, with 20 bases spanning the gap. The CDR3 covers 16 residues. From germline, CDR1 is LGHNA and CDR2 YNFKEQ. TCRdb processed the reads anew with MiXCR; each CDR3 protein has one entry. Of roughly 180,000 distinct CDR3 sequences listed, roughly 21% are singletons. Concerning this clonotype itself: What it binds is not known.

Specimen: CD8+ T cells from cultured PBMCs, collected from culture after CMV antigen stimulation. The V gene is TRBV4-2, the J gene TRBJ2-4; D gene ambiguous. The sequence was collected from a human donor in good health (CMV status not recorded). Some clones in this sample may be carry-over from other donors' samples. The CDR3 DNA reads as TGTGCCAGCAGCCCCACAACCGGGCTTAATCGGAACATTCAGTACTTC. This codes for CASSPTTGLNRNIQYF.